Listed below are T cell receptor beta chains from one sample, sequenced in a study of graft-versus-host responses after intestinal transplantation. TCRdb keeps only in-frame clones here, not all; method: immunoSEQ multiplex PCR. Of roughly 15,000 clones in the sample, about 80% are singletons; the top ten hold 15% to 20%. The sample consisted of ileum tissue, taken 95 to 110 days after intestinal transplant. Receptors originate from a human patient who received an intestinal transplant, so some T cells may come from the graft donor. Each CDR3 is given with its conserved first and last residue. A D gene is named only where the DNA matches it firmly. Only some rows state a clone size, as once, few, many or a class for expanded clones.

J gene: TRBJ2-1; clone size: NA; V gene: TRBV4-1; D gene: NA; CDR3 length: 13; CDR3 DNA: TGCGCCAGCAGCGGCCGATTATACAATGAGCAGTTCTTC; CDR3 protein: CASSGRLYNEQFF
J gene: TRBJ2-7; clone size: NA; V gene: TRBV28; D gene: NA; CDR3 length: 17; CDR3 DNA: TGTGCCAGCAGTGGCGCTCGGTGGTGGGGTTCCCCCTACGAGCAGTACTTC; CDR3 protein: CASSGARWWGSPYEQYF
J gene: TRBJ1-6; clone size: NA; V gene: TRBV5-1; D gene: NA; CDR3 length: 13; CDR3 DNA: TGCGCCAGCAGGGGATACTATAATTCACCCCTCCACTTT; CDR3 protein: CASRGYYNSPLHF
J gene: TRBJ1-3; clone size: few; V gene: TRBV2; D gene: NA; CDR3 length: 15; CDR3 DNA: TGTGCCAGCAGGAGGCGCGAACTCTCTGGAAACACCATATATTTT; CDR3 protein: CASRRRELSGNTIYF
J gene: TRBJ1-5; clone size: NA; V gene: TRBV6-4; D gene: TRBD1; CDR3 length: 12; CDR3 DNA: TGTGCCAGCCGGGACAGCGGTCAGCCCCAGCATTTT; CDR3 protein: CASRDSGQPQHF
J gene: TRBJ1-4; clone size: NA; V gene: TRBV5-4; D gene: NA; CDR3 length: 14; CDR3 DNA: TGTGCCAGCAGCCGGATGGGCCTTAATGAAAAACTGTTTTTT; CDR3 protein: CASSRMGLNEKLFF
J gene: TRBJ2-7; clone size: NA; V gene: TRBV20-1; D gene: NA; CDR3 length: 11; CDR3 DNA: TGCAGTGCTAGATCTGAGTACGAGCAGTACTTC; CDR3 protein: CSARSEYEQYF
J gene: TRBJ2-5; clone size: NA; V gene: TRBV7-6; D gene: NA; CDR3 length: 14; CDR3 DNA: TGTGCCAGCAGCTTCGCGTTGGGCCAAGAGACCCAGTACTTC; CDR3 protein: CASSFALGQETQYF
J gene: TRBJ2-7; clone size: NA; V gene: TRBV7-2; D gene: TRBD2; CDR3 length: 13; CDR3 DNA: TGTGCCAGCAGCTTAGGGTTGGGAGGGGAGCAGTACTTC; CDR3 protein: CASSLGLGGEQYF
J gene: TRBJ2-1; clone size: NA; V gene: TRBV7-9; D gene: TRBD2; CDR3 length: 15; CDR3 DNA: TGTGCCAGCAGCTTTACTAGCGGTCCTTACAATGAGCAGTTCTTC; CDR3 protein: CASSFTSGPYNEQFF
J gene: TRBJ2-7; clone size: NA; V gene: TRBV10-3; D gene: TRBD1; CDR3 length: 21; CDR3 DNA: TGTGCCATCAGTGAGTTCACCACGTTCCCGGGACAGGGAAGGGAACTATACGAGCAGTACTTC; CDR3 protein: CAISEFTTFPGQGRELYEQYF
J gene: TRBJ2-7; clone size: NA; V gene: TRBV7-9; D gene: NA; CDR3 length: 13; CDR3 DNA: TGTGCCAGCAGAGGCGCGGTGCCGTACGAGCAGTACTTC; CDR3 protein: CASRGAVPYEQYF
J gene: TRBJ1-5; clone size: NA; V gene: TRBV2; D gene: NA; CDR3 length: 13; CDR3 DNA: TGTGCCAGCAGTGAACGACTTAAGCAGCCCCAGCATTTT; CDR3 protein: CASSERLKQPQHF
J gene: TRBJ2-1; clone size: few; V gene: TRBV6-5; D gene: TRBD2; CDR3 length: 15; CDR3 DNA: TGTGCCAGCAGTCGACTAGCGGGAGGAGACAATGAGCAGTTCTTC; CDR3 protein: CASSRLAGGDNEQFF
J gene: TRBJ2-7; clone size: NA; V gene: TRBV25-1; D gene: TRBD2; CDR3 length: 15; CDR3 DNA: TGTGCCAGCAGTCCACCCGGGACTATTCCCTACGAGCAGTACTTC; CDR3 protein: CASSPPGTIPYEQYF
J gene: TRBJ2-2; clone size: NA; V gene: TRBV15; D gene: NA; CDR3 length: 15; CDR3 DNA: TGTGCCGCCAGAGGGGCCCTACAAGACACCGGGGAGCTGTTTTTT; CDR3 protein: CAARGALQDTGELFF
J gene: TRBJ2-2; clone size: NA; V gene: TRBV7-2; D gene: TRBD2; CDR3 length: 16; CDR3 DNA: TGTGCCAGCAGCTGGACTAGCGGGAGGAACACCGGGGAGCTGTTTTTT; CDR3 protein: CASSWTSGRNTGELFF
J gene: TRBJ1-5; clone size: few; V gene: TRBV2; D gene: NA; CDR3 length: 19; CDR3 DNA: TGTGCCAGCAGTGAAGGGGGAAATAAGGGACGGCTGAGCAATCAGCCCCAGCATTTT; CDR3 protein: CASSEGGNKGRLSNQPQHF
J gene: TRBJ1-1; clone size: NA; V gene: TRBV9; D gene: NA; CDR3 length: 15; CDR3 DNA: TGTGCCAGCAGCAGTCGACAGGACCCGAACACTGAAGCTTTCTTT; CDR3 protein: CASSSRQDPNTEAFF
J gene: TRBJ2-7; clone size: NA; V gene: TRBV19; D gene: TRBD1; CDR3 length: 14; CDR3 DNA: TGTGCCAGTAGTTTGGGACAGGGGTCCTACGAGCAGTACTTC; CDR3 protein: CASSLGQGSYEQYF
J gene: TRBJ2-1; clone size: NA; V gene: TRBV11-2; D gene: NA; CDR3 length: 17; CDR3 DNA: TGTGCCAGCAGCCTCTATCAGGGTCAGGGAACCTACAATGAGCAGTTCTTC; CDR3 protein: CASSLYQGQGTYNEQFF
J gene: TRBJ2-7; clone size: NA; V gene: TRBV4-1; D gene: TRBD1; CDR3 length: 15; CDR3 DNA: TGCGCCAGCAGCCCCTCAGGGGGCGGCTCCTACGAGCAGTACTTC; CDR3 protein: CASSPSGGGSYEQYF
J gene: TRBJ2-1; clone size: NA; V gene: TRBV20-1; D gene: TRBD2; CDR3 length: 11; CDR3 DNA: TGCAGTATAGCGGGAGAAAATGAGCAGTTCTTC; CDR3 protein: CSIAGENEQFF
J gene: TRBJ2-5; clone size: NA; V gene: TRBV9; D gene: TRBD1; CDR3 length: 14; CDR3 DNA: TGTGCCAGCAGCGTAGGACAGGGCCAAGAGACCCAGTACTTC; CDR3 protein: CASSVGQGQETQYF
J gene: TRBJ2-1; clone size: NA; V gene: TRBV5-4; D gene: NA; CDR3 length: 17; CDR3 DNA: TGTGCCAGCAGCTCTCGGAGTTGGAGGGTCCCCTACAATGAGCAGTTCTTC; CDR3 protein: CASSSRSWRVPYNEQFF
J gene: TRBJ2-3; clone size: few; V gene: TRBV14; D gene: NA; CDR3 length: 15; CDR3 DNA: TGTGCCAGCAGCCAAGGGCAGGGGTGGACAGATACGCAGTATTTT; CDR3 protein: CASSQGQGWTDTQYF
J gene: TRBJ2-1; clone size: few; V gene: TRBV7-6; D gene: NA; CDR3 length: 16; CDR3 DNA: TGTGCCAGCAGCCCCAGGCGGGAAAGGGACTACAATGAGCAGTTCTTC; CDR3 protein: CASSPRRERDYNEQFF
J gene: TRBJ1-1; clone size: NA; V gene: TRBV7-9; D gene: NA; CDR3 length: 17; CDR3 DNA: TGTGCCAGCAGCTTGGGCTGGGGGGCGCCGGGTGACACTGAAGCTTTCTTT; CDR3 protein: CASSLGWGAPGDTEAFF
J gene: TRBJ2-1; clone size: NA; V gene: TRBV7-9; D gene: TRBD1; CDR3 length: 15; CDR3 DNA: TGTGCCAGCAGCTTAATGGGGACAGCCCCTAATGAGCAGTTCTTC; CDR3 protein: CASSLMGTAPNEQFF
J gene: TRBJ2-7; clone size: NA; V gene: TRBV30; D gene: NA; CDR3 length: 14; CDR3 DNA: TGTGCCTGGAGCCAGGGGATGGCCTCCTACGAGCAGTACTTC; CDR3 protein: CAWSQGMASYEQYF
J gene: TRBJ2-1; clone size: NA; V gene: TRBV9; D gene: TRBD2; CDR3 length: 15; CDR3 DNA: TGTGCCAGCAGCACATACGCTAGCGGGAGGGGTGAGCAGTTCTTC; CDR3 protein: CASSTYASGRGEQFF